This T cell receptor beta chain is drawn from a study of T cell repertoires in urothelial bladder cancer. Study conclusions and caveats: Benign specimens had a median about 13% infiltrating lymphocyte percentage. A single clone reached around 2% in benign versus up to roughly 15% in carcinoma.

TCRdb keeps only in-frame clones here, not all; method: immunoSEQ multiplex PCR. The sample has 8,500 to 13,000 clones; roughly two thirds are singletons. The CDR3 length is 16 residues. The germline CDR1 and CDR2 sequences are KGHSH and LQKENI. V shed 1 base and J 7 bases; nucleotides not matched to a gene: 5. In the case of this clone: Its matching antigen is unknown.

This TCR derives from a human donor with a benign inflammatory bladder lesion. Sequencing was performed on tumor-infiltrating cells from bladder cancer. The rearrangement joins TRBV18 to TRBJ2-1; 12 nucleotides agree with TRBD2. CDR3 sequence reads: CASSPRRLAGENEQFF. Here the CDR3 DNA reads TGTGCCAGCTCACCACGCAGACTAGCGGGGGAGAATGAGCAGTTCTTC.